Each of the 7 T cell receptor beta chains below was sequenced from the same sample in a study of blood T cell repertoires in COVID-19. Produced via immunoSEQ multiplex PCR; TCRdb's table is partial and in-frame only. The table has roughly 100,000 clones, about 90% seen once; the top ten hold 3% to 4.5%. Sequencing was performed on peripheral blood. The receptors were gathered from a woman in her forties or fifties in a cohort sampled during active COVID-19.

The chain joins TRBV3-1 (or the pseudogene TRBV3-2) to TRBJ2-5, with TRBD1 matching 11 bases. V lost 4 bases to trimming and J lost 5 bases; unmatched junction nucleotides: 9. Looked up from germline, CDR1 is LGHDT and CDR2 is YNNKEL (reference sequence). The CDR3 has 16 residues. CDR3 in amino acids: CASSLGQGAIWETQYF. The CDR3 DNA is TGTGCCAGCAGCCTCGGACAGGGGGCGATTTGGGAGACCCAGTACTTC.

The chain uses TRBV24-1 and TRBJ2-3; D unresolved. V was trimmed by 2 bases and J by 6 bases, leaving 14 bases between them. Germline V lookup: CDR1 KGHDR, CDR2 SFDVKD. The CDR3 totals 15 residues. CDR3 sequence reads: CATSDSSGFIDTQYF. The CDR3 DNA sequence: TGTGCCACCAGTGATTCCTCAGGTTTCATCGATACGCAGTATTTT.

The genes are TRBV11-3 and TRBJ2-2, with 10 bases fitting TRBD2. V shed 4 bases, J shed 1 base, and the junction held 3 bases outside the gene matches. CDR3 length equals 16 residues. Per the germline V gene, CDR1 is SGHNT and CDR2 is YENEEA. The CDR3 sequence: CASSSLAGVNTGELFF. DNA of the CDR3: TGTGCCAGCAGCTCCCTAGCGGGAGTGAACACCGGGGAGCTGTTTTTT.

The V and J genes are TRBV11-3 and TRBJ2-1; the match to TRBD2 covers 8 bases. The CDR3 totals 14 residues. Germline lookup yields CDR1 SGHNT and CDR2 YENEEA. V gave up 8 bases and J gave up 7 bases; unmatched junction bases: 10. The CDR3 region is CASRRREVWNEQFF. The CDR3 coding sequence is TGTGCCAGCCGCAGGCGGGAGGTTTGGAATGAGCAGTTCTTC.

The V call is TRBV18, the J call TRBJ2-7, with 14 bases fitting TRBD2. The CDR3 contains 15 residues. Unmatched junction bases numbered 7, after V lost 6 bases and J lost 6 bases. CDR1 is KGHSH, CDR2 LQKENI, per germline. The CDR3 region has the DNA TGTGCCAGCTCCCGGGGACTAGCGGGAGAGGGCGAGCAGTACTTC. It translates to CASSRGLAGEGEQYF.

The J gene is TRBJ2-2, the V gene TRBV7-8, with D perhaps TRBD2 (7 bases). Germline V CDR1 and CDR2: SGHVS, FQNEAQ. This CDR3 comprises 14 residues. Trimming left V 4 bases short and J 5 bases short, with 11 bases between. The CDR3 sequence: CASSSGRGTGELFF. The CDR3 bases are TGTGCCAGCAGCTCTGGGAGGGGGACCGGGGAGCTGTTTTTT. Supplemented by reference TRBV7-8 and TRBJ2-2, the full variable domain reads GAGVSQSPRYKVAKRGQDVALRCDPISGHVSLFWYQQALGQGPEFLTYFQNEAQLDKSGLPSDRFFAERPEGSVSTLKIQRTQQEDSAVYLCASSSGRGTGELFFGEGSRLTVL.

This chain uses TRBV6-5 with TRBJ1-2, with 8 bases lining up with TRBD1. The CDR3 contains 15 residues. Germline assignment: CDR1 MNHEY and CDR2 SVGAGI. V shed 5 bases, J shed 4 bases, and the junction held 9 bases outside the gene matches. The CDR3, as DNA: TGTGCCAGCAGTACCGGACAGGGTCTCTCCTATGGCTACACCTTC. Its protein product is CASSTGQGLSYGYTF.